This T cell receptor beta chain came from a study of a mutant IDH1 vaccine in newly diagnosed glioma. Germline V gives CDR1 SGHRS, CDR2 YFSETQ. With 3 bases clipped from V and 2 bases from J, the junction kept 3 bases outside the gene matches. CDR3 length equals 15 residues. Indicated time point: week 23, last vaccination. Each dose delivered 300 ug of mutant IDH1 20-mer peptide subcutaneously with imiquimod. Here immunoSEQ multiplex PCR was the method, and the copy in TCRdb shows in-frame clones only, minus some. Seen here are some 80,000 clones, 85% observed once, and the top ten hold approximately 0.8%. For this clone: The antigen is unknown.

The TCR originated in a woman in her forties or fifties with glioma. The chain joins TRBV5-1 to TRBJ2-3; 10 bases are a match to TRBD2. The source material was PBMCs, sampled from a glioma patient whose treatment included an IDH1 peptide vaccine. The CDR3 DNA is TGCGCCAGCAGCTGGACTAGCGGCTACACAGATACGCAGTATTTT. Its protein is CASSWTSGYTDTQYF.